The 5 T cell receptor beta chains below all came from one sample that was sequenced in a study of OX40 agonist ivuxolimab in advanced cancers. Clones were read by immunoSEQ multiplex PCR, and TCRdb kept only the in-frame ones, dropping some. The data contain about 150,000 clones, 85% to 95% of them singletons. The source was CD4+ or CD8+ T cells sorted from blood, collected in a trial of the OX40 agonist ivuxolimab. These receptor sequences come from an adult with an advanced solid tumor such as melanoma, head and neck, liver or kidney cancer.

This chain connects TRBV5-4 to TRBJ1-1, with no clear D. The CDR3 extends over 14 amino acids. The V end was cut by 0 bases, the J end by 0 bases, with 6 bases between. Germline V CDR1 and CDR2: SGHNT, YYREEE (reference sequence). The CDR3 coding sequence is TGTGCCAGCAGCTTGGATCAAATGAACACTGAAGCTTTCTTT. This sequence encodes CASSLDQMNTEAFF.

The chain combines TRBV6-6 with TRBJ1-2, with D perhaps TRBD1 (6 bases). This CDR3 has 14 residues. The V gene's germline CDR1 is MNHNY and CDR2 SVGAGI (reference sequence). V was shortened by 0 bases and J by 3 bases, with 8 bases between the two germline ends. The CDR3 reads CASSYSDSYYGYTF. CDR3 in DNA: TGTGCCAGCAGTTACTCGGACAGTTACTATGGCTACACCTTC.

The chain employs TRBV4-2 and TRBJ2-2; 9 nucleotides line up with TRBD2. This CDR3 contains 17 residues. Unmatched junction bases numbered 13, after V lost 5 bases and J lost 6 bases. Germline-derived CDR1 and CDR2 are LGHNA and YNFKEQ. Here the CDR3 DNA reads TGTGCCAGCAGCGGGGACGGTGGCGGGAGGGCCTCCGGGGAGCTGTTTTTT. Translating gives CASSGDGGGRASGELFF.

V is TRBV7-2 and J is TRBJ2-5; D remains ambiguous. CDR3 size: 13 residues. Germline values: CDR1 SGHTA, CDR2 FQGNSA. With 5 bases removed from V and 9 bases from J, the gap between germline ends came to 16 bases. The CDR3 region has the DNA TGTGCCAGCAGCAGACCGCCAAGAGAACCCCAGTACTTC. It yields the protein CASSRPPREPQYF.

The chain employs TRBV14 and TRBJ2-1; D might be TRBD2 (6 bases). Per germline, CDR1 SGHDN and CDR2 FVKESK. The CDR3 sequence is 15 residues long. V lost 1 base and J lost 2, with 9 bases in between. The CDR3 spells CASSQGRGAYNEQFF. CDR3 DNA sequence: TGTGCCAGCAGCCAAGGGAGGGGAGCCTACAATGAGCAGTTCTTC.